The 15 T cell receptor beta chains listed next were all sequenced from one sample in a study of T cell repertoires in cytomegalovirus infection. Which antigens these TCRs recognize remains unknown. TCRdb ran MiXCR on the reads and lists one entry per CDR3 protein. The repertoire holds hundreds of thousands of distinct CDR3 sequences, with around 29% as singletons. The material sequenced was cultured PBMCs, taken from culture after CMV antigen stimulation. The receptors stem from a human donor in good health (CMV status not recorded). Some clones in this sample may be carry-over from other donors' samples.

This clonotype occurred a few times. This chain links TRBV7-8 with TRBJ2-1, with 13 bases fitting TRBD2. Germline-derived CDR1 and CDR2 are SGHVS and FQNEAQ. V lost 5 bases and J lost 9; bases outside the gene matches: 7. The CDR3 has 15 amino acids. CDR3 nucleotides: TGTGCCAGCAGCCTCGGGACTAGCGGGATTCTTGAGCAGTTCTTC. Amino acid sequence: CASSLGTSGILEQFF.

The chain joins TRBV12-3 or TRBV12-4 to TRBJ1-5; tentatively, D is TRBD1 (6 bases). V was pared by 4 bases and J by 1 base, with 14 bases between. The CDR3 has 16 amino acids. Written as DNA, the CDR3 is TGTGCCAGCAGTTCAGGACGCAGGGGAAGCAATCAGCCCCAGCATTTT. This encodes CASSSGRRGSNQPQHF.

The chain has TRBV19 and TRBJ2-7; D is possibly TRBD2 (5 bases). The CDR3 spans 14 residues. With 6 bases removed from V and 3 bases from J, the gap between germline ends came to 15 bases. CDR1 is LNHDA and CDR2 is SQIVND in the germline V gene (reference sequence). CDR3 in DNA: TGTGCCAGTAGAGTGGGTGGGAGTGTCTACGAGCAGTACTTC. The encoded protein is CASRVGGSVYEQYF.

The chain employs TRBV28 and TRBJ2-1, with 11 bases fitting TRBD2. There are 15 residues in the CDR3. Germline-derived CDR1 and CDR2 are MDHEN and SYDVKM. The V gene end was trimmed by 6 bases and the J gene end by 7 bases; junction bases not matched to a gene: 8. The CDR3 is CASSLTSGRNNEQFF. The CDR3 region has the DNA TGTGCCAGCAGCCTTACTAGCGGGAGAAATAATGAGCAGTTCTTC.

This clonotype turned up a few times. The CDR3 DNA reads TGTGCCAGCAGCCGGGACAGCTCATTGACCACTGAAGCTTTCTTT. This sequence encodes CASSRDSSLTTEAFF. This chain uses TRBV6-2 or TRBV6-3 with TRBJ1-1; TRBD1 matches 7 bases. With V trimmed by 6 bases and J by 4 bases, 11 bases remained unmatched. Germline lookup yields CDR1 MNHEY and CDR2 SVGEGT. The CDR3 length is 15 residues.

The sample holds many counts of this clonotype. The rearrangement joins TRBV4-2 to TRBJ2-3; TRBD1 matches at 8 bases. CDR3 length equals 16 residues. With 0 bases clipped from V and 7 bases from J, the junction kept 9 bases outside the gene matches. Germline-derived CDR1 and CDR2 are LGHNA and YNFKEQ. The CDR3: CASSQDRQGARHTQYF. The CDR3 DNA reads TGTGCCAGCAGCCAAGATCGGCAGGGGGCGCGACATACGCAGTATTTT.

The rearrangement joins TRBV18 to TRBJ1-5, with TRBD1 matching 7 bases. The CDR3 has 16 residues. J lost 7 bases, V lost 4 bases, and 13 bases had no gene match. CDR1 and CDR2 (germline): KGHSH, LQKENI. CDR3 loop: CASSLYGEGAKQPQHF. In DNA, the CDR3 is TGTGCCAGCTCACTCTACGGGGAGGGGGCTAAACAGCCCCAGCATTTT. Based on the CDR3 plus reference TRBV18 and TRBJ1-5, the full variable domain is NAGVMQNPRHLVRRRGQEARLRCSPMKGHSHVYWYRQLPEEGLKFMVYLQKENIIDESGMPKERFSAEFPKEGPSILRIQQVVRGDSAAYFCASSLYGEGAKQPQHFGDGTRLSIL.

The chain uses TRBV9 and TRBJ2-1, with D perhaps TRBD2 (5 bases). The ends were cut back, 0 bases at V and 0 bases at J, with 7 bases in the middle. Germline-derived CDR1 and CDR2 are SGDLS and YYNGEE. The CDR3 length is 15 residues. The DNA of the CDR3 is TGTGCCAGCAGCGTAGATACTAGCTCCTACAATGAGCAGTTCTTC. It specifies CASSVDTSSYNEQFF.

The table lists this clonotype with a few counts. This chain connects TRBV12-3 or TRBV12-4 to TRBJ2-6; a possible D gene is TRBD1 (6 bases). Trimming stripped 3 bases from V and 1 base from J, with 16 bases between. CDR3 length equals 18 residues. The CDR3 bases are TGTGCCAGCAGTTTTGGAACAGGGTCTCAATCTGGGGCCAACGTCCTGACTTTC. This encodes CASSFGTGSQSGANVLTF.

V and J are TRBV6-2 or TRBV6-3 and TRBJ2-7; TRBD1 aligns across 7 bases. The CDR3 is made up of 15 amino acids. V dropped 0 bases and J dropped 5; count of bases not matched to a gene: 7. Germline loops: CDR1 MNHEY, CDR2 SVGEGT. In nucleotides, the CDR3 is TGTGCCAGCAGTTACTCCAAGGGGACAGACCACGAGCAGTACTTC. It is translated as CASSYSKGTDHEQYF.

This clonotype was observed a few times. The chain carries TRBV6-1 and TRBJ2-5; 10 nucleotides line up with TRBD1. The CDR3 has 15 residues. Germline loops: CDR1 MNHNS, CDR2 SASEGT. V lost 2 bases to trimming and J lost 5 bases; unmatched junction nucleotides: 5. The CDR3 region has the DNA TGTGCCAGCAGTGAATCTGGGACAGGGGAGGAGACCCAGTACTTC. This encodes CASSESGTGEETQYF.

This clonotype appeared many times. The chain has TRBV7-2 and TRBJ2-1, with D perhaps matching TRBD2 (6 bases). V lost 1 base to trimming and J lost 0 bases, with 10 bases between them. CDR1 is SGHTA, CDR2 FQGNSA, per germline. The CDR3 has 16 amino acids. Here the CDR3 DNA reads TGTGCCAGCAGCTTAGTCGGGGGACTCTCCTACAATGAGCAGTTCTTC. It is translated as CASSLVGGLSYNEQFF.

The CDR3 reads CASSSRRANYGYTF. In DNA, the CDR3 is TGTGCCAGCAGTTCCCGACGAGCGAACTATGGCTACACCTTC. The chain has TRBV6-6 and TRBJ1-2; D uncertain. The germline V gene has CDR1 MNHNY and CDR2 SVGAGI (reference sequence). Deletions cut 4 bases from V and 2 bases from J, with 11 bases between. The CDR3 is 14 amino acids.

This clonotype showed up just a few times. This chain uses TRBV28 with TRBJ2-5; 9 bases are a match to TRBD2. The CDR3 length is 16 residues. The trim removed 7 bases at V and 4 bases at J, leaving 13 bases unmatched. The V gene's germline CDR1 is MDHEN and CDR2 SYDVKM. CDR3 nucleotides: TGTGCCAGCACCGCCCTACGGGGACTAGCAGGAGAGACCCAGTACTTC. It is translated as CASTALRGLAGETQYF.

In this sample, this clonotype turned up a few times. The chain employs TRBV12-3 or TRBV12-4 and TRBJ2-5; possibly TRBD1 or TRBD2 for D (6 bases each). The CDR3 extends over 18 amino acids. Deletions cut 5 bases from V and 1 base from J, with 23 bases between. The CDR3 DNA reads TGTGCCAGCAGTCCCTCCGGGGGCTGGGACGACGGCCAAGAGACCCAGTACTTC. This gives the protein CASSPSGGWDDGQETQYF.